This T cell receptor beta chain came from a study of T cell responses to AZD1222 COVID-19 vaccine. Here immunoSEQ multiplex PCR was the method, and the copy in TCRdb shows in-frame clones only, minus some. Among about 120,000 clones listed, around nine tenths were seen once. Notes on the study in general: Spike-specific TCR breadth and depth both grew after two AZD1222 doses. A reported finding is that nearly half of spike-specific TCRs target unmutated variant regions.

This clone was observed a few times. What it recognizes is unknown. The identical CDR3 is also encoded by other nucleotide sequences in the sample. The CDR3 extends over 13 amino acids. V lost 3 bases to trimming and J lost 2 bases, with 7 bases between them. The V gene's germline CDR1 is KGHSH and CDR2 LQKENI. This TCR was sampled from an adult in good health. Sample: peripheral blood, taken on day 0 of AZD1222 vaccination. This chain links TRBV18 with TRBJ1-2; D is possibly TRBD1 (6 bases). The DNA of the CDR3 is TGTGCCAGCTCACCGGACAGCAACTATGGCTACACCTTC. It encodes CASSPDSNYGYTF.